The T cell receptor (beta chain) under discussion was sequenced for a study of cytomegalovirus exposure and HLA in healthy donors. In regard to this clone: The antigen remains unidentified.

Nominally healthy donors provided the samples, though records likely missed some immune exposures. Study-wide findings and caveats: A later analysis reportedly identified an Asian-associated ancestry cluster as carrying fewer N-insertions than the roughly 670-donor mean. When analyzed later, a missense DCLRE1C variant was found to be linked to TCR beta V- and J-gene trimming.

PCR primers comprised 60 Vbeta and 13 Jbeta primers. Only in-frame clones appear in the TCRdb table, and some are missing; sequencing was by immunoSEQ multiplex PCR. The profile shows around 100,000 clones, 74% of them singletons. What was sequenced was PBMCs. The receptor comes from a man over 45 in good health and CMV-seropositive.

In DNA, the CDR3 is TGCGCCACGACAGGGGAGGGCACAGATACGCAGTATTTT. Translated, it gives CATTGEGTDTQYF. The V and J genes are TRBV10-1 and TRBJ2-3, with TRBD1 matching over 8 bases. The V gene end was trimmed by 10 bases and the J gene end by 1 base; junction bases not matched to a gene: 4. The CDR3 extends over 13 amino acids. Germline V gives CDR1 WNHNN, CDR2 SYGVQD (reference sequence).